Reported below is one T cell receptor beta chain. Its specificity is not known. On cycle 4 day 1 and cycle 7 day 1, as well as at baseline, blood was sampled. These data come from a study of OX40 agonist ivuxolimab in advanced cancers. Study summary: Patients' therapy was ivuxolimab, an antibody that acts as an agonist of OX40 (CD134). Of the participants, 40% had some prior anti-PD-1, anti-PD-L1 or anti-CTLA-4 therapy, which was allowed.

The protocol was immunoSEQ multiplex PCR, while the TCRdb copy is restricted to in-frame clones and leaves out a portion. The sample has more than 80,000 clones; about 90% are singletons. Regarding the study as a whole: CD4+ and CD8+ blood T cells expanded clonally by week 6 at 0.1 to 3.0 mg/kg.

V was trimmed by 4 bases and J by 9 bases, leaving 20 bases between them. Germline V gene data show CDR1 as SGHRS and CDR2 as YFSETQ. The CDR3 is 15 residues long. V and J are TRBV5-1 and TRBJ2-1; D possibly matches TRBD1 or TRBD2 (5 bases each). The receptor was isolated from an adult with an advanced solid tumor such as melanoma, head and neck, liver or kidney cancer. Material: CD4+ or CD8+ T cells sorted from blood, obtained in a trial of the OX40 agonist ivuxolimab. The CDR3 DNA reads TGCGCCAGCAGCCTCACCGGGACCCTAGGCAGTGAGCAGTTCTTC. The encoded protein is CASSLTGTLGSEQFF.